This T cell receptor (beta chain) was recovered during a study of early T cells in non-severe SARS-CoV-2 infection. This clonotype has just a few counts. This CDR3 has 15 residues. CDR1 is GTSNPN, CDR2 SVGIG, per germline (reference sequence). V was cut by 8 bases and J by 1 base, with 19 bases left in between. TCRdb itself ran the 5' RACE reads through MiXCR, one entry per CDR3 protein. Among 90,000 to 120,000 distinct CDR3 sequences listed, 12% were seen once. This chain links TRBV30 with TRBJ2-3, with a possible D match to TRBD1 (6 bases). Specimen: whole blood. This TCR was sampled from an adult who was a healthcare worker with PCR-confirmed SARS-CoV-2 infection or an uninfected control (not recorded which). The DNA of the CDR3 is TGTGCCAGAGGGGGAGTCCTATTAGGCACAGATACGCAGTATTTT. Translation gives CARGGVLLGTDTQYF.